The 30 T cell receptor beta chains presented below share a single source sample, sequenced in a study of blood T cell repertoires in COVID-19. Only in-frame clones appear in the TCRdb table, and some are missing; sequencing was by immunoSEQ multiplex PCR. The table records about 120,000 clones, more than 60% of them present only once. Specimen: peripheral blood. These receptors were obtained from an older man with acute or convalescent COVID-19.

This clone has a single count. This sequence joins TRBV18 and TRBJ1-4; D is undetermined. Germline lookup yields CDR1 KGHSH and CDR2 LQKENI. Deletions cut 8 bases from V and 2 bases from J, with 9 bases between. CDR3 length: 13 amino acids. The CDR3 reads CASRRGTNEKLFF. The CDR3 nucleotides read TGTGCCAGCCGTCGAGGGACTAATGAAAAACTGTTTTTT.

This chain connects TRBV3-1 (or the pseudogene TRBV3-2) to TRBJ2-3; 8 bases are shared with TRBD1. Germline values: CDR1 LGHDT, CDR2 YNNKEL (reference sequence). Germline trimming cut 6 bases from V and 5 bases from J; bases unmatched to any gene: 7. The CDR3 totals 14 residues. The CDR3 region is CASRQTGGIDTQYF. The CDR3 DNA follows: TGTGCCAGCAGGCAAACAGGGGGGATAGATACGCAGTATTTT.

In this sample, this clone turned up a few times. V and J are TRBV30 and TRBJ1-2; TRBD1 agrees at 9 bases. V lost 8 bases and J lost 4; bases outside the gene matches: 8. This CDR3 contains 13 residues. Germline loops: CDR1 GTSNPN, CDR2 SVGIG (reference sequence). CDR3 residues: CALRTGVTYGYTF. The CDR3 DNA is TGTGCCCTCCGGACAGGGGTCACCTATGGCTACACCTTC.

The chain couples TRBV7-2 to TRBJ1-2; D uncertain. CDR1 and CDR2 from the germline V gene are SGHTA and FQGNSA. Trimming cost V 1 base and J 9 bases, with 18 bases left between them. This CDR3 is built from 15 residues. In DNA, the CDR3 is TGTGCCAGCAGCTTAGATAGCGGCGGAATAGAAAGCTACACCTTC. Its translation is CASSLDSGGIESYTF.

This clone came up many times. The V gene is TRBV12-5, the J gene TRBJ2-7; 9 bases are shared with TRBD1. The CDR3 runs to 14 residues. V was pared by 4 bases and J by 6 bases, with 7 bases of the junction left unmatched. Germline assignment: CDR1 LGHNT and CDR2 FRNRAP. CDR3 sequence: CASGSGTGMGEQYF. The DNA for the CDR3 is TGTGCTAGTGGTTCCGGGACAGGGATGGGCGAGCAGTACTTC.

This clone is labeled as medium-sized. The chain links TRBV6-5 to TRBJ2-1; 8 nucleotides match TRBD1. CDR1 is MNHEY and CDR2 is SVGAGI in the germline V gene. J gave up 8 bases and V 7 bases, and 13 bases lay outside the gene matches. This CDR3 contains 15 residues. The CDR3 DNA is TGTGCCAGCAAGTCTACAGGGGGTACGGTCGATGAGCAGTTCTTC. As protein: CASKSTGGTVDEQFF.

This clone has just one count. V gene TRBV18 combines with J gene TRBJ1-4; no definite D call. Trimming removed 3 bases from V and 0 bases from J, with 11 bases in between. The germline CDR1 and CDR2 sequences are KGHSH and LQKENI. The CDR3 extends over 16 amino acids. This chain's CDR3 is CASSPWPGTTNEKLFF. The CDR3 bases are TGTGCCAGCTCACCTTGGCCGGGGACAACTAATGAAAAACTGTTTTTT.

V gene TRBV6-5 combines with J gene TRBJ1-5; TRBD1 is a possible D gene (5 bases). Trimming stripped 6 bases from V and 0 bases from J, with 9 bases between. The CDR3 has 14 residues. Germline CDR1 and CDR2: MNHEY and SVGAGI. CDR3 loop: CASRQGYSNQPQHF. In nucleotides, the CDR3 is TGTGCCAGCAGGCAGGGTTATAGCAATCAGCCCCAGCATTTT.

The V and J genes are TRBV4-3 and TRBJ2-3, with 9 bases lining up with TRBD2. The CDR3 has 15 residues. Germline V gene data show CDR1 as LGHNA and CDR2 as YSLEER. Losses at the gene ends were 3 bases for V and 1 base for J; bases not matched to a gene: 2. The DNA for the CDR3 is TGCGCCAGCAGCCAGTCTAGCGGGGGCACAGATACGCAGTATTTT. It codes for CASSQSSGGTDTQYF.

The chain links TRBV5-1 to TRBJ2-1; TRBD2 matches at 13 bases. The germline gives CDR1 SGHRS, CDR2 YFSETQ. CDR3 length: 15 residues. V gave up 3 bases and J gave up 5 bases; unmatched junction bases: 2. The CDR3 sequence: CASSWGLAGHNEQFF. As DNA, the CDR3 is TGCGCCAGCAGCTGGGGACTAGCGGGGCACAATGAGCAGTTCTTC. The whole variable domain, remainder taken from reference TRBV5-1 and TRBJ2-1, is KAGVTQTPRYLIKTRGQQVTLSCSPISGHRSVSWYQQTPGQGLQFLFEYFSETQRNKGNFPGRFSGRQFSNSRSEMNVSTLELGDSALYLCASSWGLAGHNEQFFGPGTRLTVL.

This clone was observed once. Other DNA sequences of this sample code for an identical CDR3. The rearrangement uses TRBV5-1 and TRBJ1-4; TRBD1 aligns across 8 bases. Germline CDR1 reads SGHRS; CDR2 reads YFSETQ. There are 14 residues in the CDR3. The ends lost 7 bases at V and 7 bases at J; junction bases unmatched: 9. DNA of the CDR3: TGCGCCAGCTCACCCGGACAGGGCGGTGAAAAACTGTTTTTT. Translation gives CASSPGQGGEKLFF.

The V gene is TRBV24-1, the J gene TRBJ2-2; no reliable D call. The CDR3 spans 14 residues. The germline CDR1 and CDR2 sequences are KGHDR and SFDVKD. V was shortened by 1 base and J by 7 bases, with 9 bases between the two germline ends. CDR3: CATSDFHMSGELFF. DNA for the CDR3: TGTGCCACCAGTGATTTTCATATGAGCGGGGAGCTGTTTTTT.

The chain links TRBV19 to TRBJ1-5; the D gene is possibly TRBD1 (6 bases). CDR1 and CDR2 (germline): LNHDA, SQIVND (reference sequence). Trimming cost V 7 bases and J 1 base, with 11 bases left between them. CDR3 length equals 14 residues. The CDR3 DNA follows: TGTGCCAGTAAGGGGGGGGCGAGCAATCAGCCCCAGCATTTT. It encodes CASKGGASNQPQHF.

Only one count was recorded for this clone. This rearrangement joins TRBV6-2 or TRBV6-3 to TRBJ1-6; 7 positions match TRBD1. The germline CDR1 and CDR2 sequences are MNHEY and SVGEGT. The CDR3 extends over 16 amino acids. V gave up 1 base and J gave up 4 bases; unmatched junction bases: 4. CDR3 DNA: TGTGCCAGCAGTTACTTGCGGACAGGATATAATTCACCCCTCCACTTT. Amino acids: CASSYLRTGYNSPLHF.

The rearrangement links TRBV19 to TRBJ2-2, with 7 bases lining up with TRBD1. From germline, CDR1 is LNHDA and CDR2 SQIVND (reference sequence). CDR3 length: 15 residues. Trimming took 9 bases from V and 7 from J; bases not matched to a gene: 14. The CDR3 DNA reads TGTGCCAGCTCCCCTCGACAGGGTATAGTCGGGGAGCTGTTTTTT. Translation gives CASSPRQGIVGELFF.

The genes are TRBV12-3 or TRBV12-4 and TRBJ2-4; D might be TRBD2 (6 bases). V was trimmed by 3 bases and J by 9 bases, leaving 12 bases between them. The CDR3 is 13 amino acids. The CDR3 spells CASSFAGISIQYF. In DNA form, the CDR3 reads TGTGCCAGCAGTTTTGCGGGGATCAGCATTCAGTACTTC.

The chain links TRBV2 to TRBJ1-5, with TRBD1 as a possible D gene (5 bases). CDR1 is SNHLY and CDR2 is FYNNEI in the germline V gene. The CDR3 consists of 15 residues. Deletions cut 5 bases from V and 6 bases from J, with 17 bases between. The CDR3 DNA reads as TGTGCCAGCAGTTGGCAGGGAGGGCTTGGTCAGCCCCAGCATTTT. Its protein product is CASSWQGGLGQPQHF.

The rearrangement uses TRBV5-1 and TRBJ1-2, with D hard to call. CDR3 length: 14 amino acids. V was trimmed by 0 bases and J by 1 base, leaving 7 bases between them. Germline CDR1 reads SGHRS; CDR2 reads YFSETQ. The CDR3 reads CASSLDTDNYGYTF. The CDR3 DNA is TGCGCCAGCAGCTTGGACACCGATAACTATGGCTACACCTTC.

The chain employs TRBV11-2 and TRBJ2-1; tentatively, D is TRBD1 (6 bases). Between the trimmed V and J ends, which lost 5 bases and 0 bases, there was a span of 14 bases. Germline V gene lookup returns CDR1 SGHAT and CDR2 FQNNGV. The CDR3 consists of 16 residues. This CDR3 is CASSTSQGSSYNEQFF. The DNA of the CDR3 is TGTGCCAGCAGCACCTCGCAGGGGAGCTCCTACAATGAGCAGTTCTTC. The full variable domain, rest sourced from reference TRBV11-2 and TRBJ2-1, is EAGVAQSPRYKIIEKRQSVAFWCNPISGHATLYWYQQILGQGPKLLIQFQNNGVVDDSQLPKDRFSAERLKGVDSTLKIQPAKLEDSAVYLCASSTSQGSSYNEQFFGPGTRLTVL.

The gene calls are TRBV5-6 and TRBJ1-1; 8 bases fit TRBD1. CDR3 size: 12 residues. V lost 5 bases, J lost 11 bases, and 8 bases stayed unmatched. Germline V CDR1 and CDR2: SGHDT, YYEEEE. CDR3 sequence reads: CASRRTGSRAFF. The CDR3 coding sequence is TGTGCCAGCAGGCGGACAGGGTCTCGGGCTTTCTTT.

This chain connects TRBV10-3 to TRBJ2-5, with a weak D call TRBD1 (6 bases). CDR1 is ENHRY and CDR2 is SYGVKD in the germline V gene. V lost 6 bases, J lost 0 bases, and 8 bases lay in between. This CDR3 is built from 13 residues. The CDR3 region is CAISRDNQETQYF. CDR3 in DNA: TGTGCCATCAGCCGGGACAACCAAGAGACCCAGTACTTC.

This chain connects TRBV25-1 to TRBJ2-3; no firm D call. V was pared by 10 bases and J by 8 bases, with 13 bases between. Germline CDR1 and CDR2: MGHDK and SYGVNS. The CDR3 has 11 residues. The CDR3 sequence: CATVDYFTQYF. CDR3 bases: TGTGCCACCGTAGATTACTTTACGCAGTATTTT.

The chain recombines TRBV6-4 with TRBJ2-1, with D hard to call. This CDR3 has 13 amino acids. Looked up from germline, CDR1 is MRHNA and CDR2 is SNTAGT. With 10 bases removed from V and 5 bases from J, the gap between germline ends came to 15 bases. The CDR3 loop reads CATSLRQNNEQFF. Here the CDR3 DNA reads TGTGCCACCTCCCTCCGACAAAACAATGAGCAGTTCTTC.

V usage is TRBV18 and J usage is TRBJ1-1, with no clear D. The CDR3 has 15 amino acids. The germline V gene has CDR1 KGHSH and CDR2 LQKENI. The V end lost 3 bases, the J end lost 2 bases, and 13 bases lay between the germline ends. The CDR3 DNA is TGTGCCAGCTCACCGCTCGTCGGTGTCAACACTGAAGCTTTCTTT. Protein: CASSPLVGVNTEAFF.

This chain uses TRBV4-3 with TRBJ1-2; D uncertain. The CDR3 contains 14 residues. Germline CDR1 and CDR2: LGHNA and YSLEER. Between the trimmed V and J ends, which lost 0 bases and 8 bases, there was a span of 13 bases. This chain's CDR3 is CASSQDAWTGGYTF. CDR3 coding DNA: TGCGCCAGCAGCCAAGATGCCTGGACGGGAGGCTACACCTTC.

The chain uses TRBV19 and TRBJ2-2; 9 nucleotides agree with TRBD1. This CDR3 is 16 amino acids long. With V trimmed by 4 bases and J by 5 bases, 8 bases remained unmatched. The germline V gene has CDR1 LNHDA and CDR2 SQIVND (reference sequence). CDR3 residues: CASSTDRGPGTGELFF. CDR3 in DNA: TGTGCCAGTAGTACGGACAGGGGCCCGGGGACCGGGGAGCTGTTTTTT.

This clone was counted a single time. This rearrangement joins TRBV12-3 or TRBV12-4 to TRBJ2-7, with no clear D. The ends were cut back, 5 bases at V and 3 bases at J, with 8 bases in the middle. This CDR3 has 12 residues. The CDR3 DNA is TGTGCCAGCAGTCCCGGCGGCTACGAGCAGTACTTC. It translates to CASSPGGYEQYF.

The genes are TRBV6-5 and TRBJ1-4; TRBD1 matches at 8 bases. This CDR3 spans 13 amino acids. The junction had 6 bases not matched to a gene; V was cut back by 10 bases and J by 5 bases. Per the germline V gene, CDR1 is MNHEY and CDR2 is SVGAGI. CDR3: CATGRDRNEKLFF. In DNA form, the CDR3 reads TGTGCCACCGGCCGGGACAGGAATGAAAAACTGTTTTTT.

This clone was observed a handful of times. The V and J genes are TRBV4-1 and TRBJ1-5; a possible D gene is TRBD1 (5 bases). Trimming left V 0 bases short and J 7 bases short, with 16 bases between. There are 16 residues in the CDR3. The germline V gene has CDR1 MGHRA and CDR2 YSYEKL. The CDR3 is CASSQEASRVGQPQHF. The CDR3 region has the DNA TGCGCCAGCAGCCAAGAGGCGAGCAGGGTTGGCCAGCCCCAGCATTTT.

This chain links TRBV30 with TRBJ2-5, with D possibly TRBD2 on 5 matching bases. Germline assignment: CDR1 GTSNPN and CDR2 SVGIG (reference sequence). The CDR3 sequence is 14 residues long. Trimming removed 0 bases at V and 4 bases at J, with 12 bases between. CDR3 loop: CAWSVQAAGETQYF. The CDR3 region has the DNA TGTGCCTGGAGTGTACAAGCGGCTGGAGAGACCCAGTACTTC.